The 32 T cell receptor beta chains listed next were all sequenced from one sample in a study of memory CD4+ T cells and cytomegalovirus serostatus. The data were produced by immunoSEQ multiplex PCR, yet TCRdb's version contains in-frame clones alone and is incomplete. The table includes 40,000 to 45,000 clones, 76% detected once. Single viable CD3+CD4+CD8-CD45RO+ cells were sorted as the memory CD4+ T cells. The sequenced material came from memory CD4+ T cells from blood. Source of these receptors: an adult in good health and CMV-seronegative.

The chain links TRBV7-9 to TRBJ2-3; D gene uncertain. Per germline, CDR1 SEHNR and CDR2 FQNEAQ (reference sequence). Trimming cost V 0 bases and J 4 bases, with 17 bases left between them. This CDR3 has 17 residues. CDR3 DNA sequence: TGTGCCAGCAGCTTAGCCCGGAACACCCAAGGATCAGATACGCAGTATTTT. It is translated as CASSLARNTQGSDTQYF.

The genes are TRBV7-2 and TRBJ2-7; the match to TRBD1 covers 10 bases. J was trimmed by 4 bases and V by 5 bases; bases with no gene match: 5. The germline V gene encodes CDR1 SGHTA and CDR2 FQGNSA. The CDR3 extends over 14 amino acids. The CDR3 coding sequence is TGTGCCAGCAGCAGGGACAGGGGCGCGTACGAGCAGTACTTC. Translation gives CASSRDRGAYEQYF.

The chain links TRBV11-2 to TRBJ2-7, with 9 nucleotides matching TRBD1. Germline CDR1 is SGHAT and CDR2 is FQNNGV. The CDR3 has 16 residues. V gave up 2 bases and J gave up 8 bases; unmatched junction bases: 13. In DNA form, the CDR3 reads TGTGCCAGCAGCTTATCAGGACTAGGGACAGGGCCCCAGCAGTACTTC. Protein product: CASSLSGLGTGPQQYF.

CDR3 protein: CASSLAGQNTEAFF. CDR3 sequence (DNA): TGTGCCAGCAGCCTTGCTGGACAGAACACTGAAGCTTTCTTT. This chain connects TRBV9 to TRBJ1-1; possible D gene TRBD1, 5 bases. This CDR3 region has 14 residues. V lost 4 bases and J 1 base, leaving 11 bases between the germline ends. Germline V gives CDR1 SGDLS, CDR2 YYNGEE.

V gene TRBV29-1 combines with J gene TRBJ2-5; D may be TRBD1 (6 bases). The germline V gene encodes CDR1 SQVTM and CDR2 ANQGSEA. The CDR3 extends over 12 amino acids. V lost 8 bases and J 5 bases, leaving 15 bases between the germline ends. CDR3 sequence (DNA): TGCAGCATTCTTGGGACACGGGAGACCCAGTACTTC. Encoded protein: CSILGTRETQYF. Combining the CDR3 with reference TRBV29-1 and TRBJ2-5 gives the whole variable domain SAVISQKPSRDICQRGTSLTIQCQVDSQVTMMFWYRQQPGQSLTLIATANQGSEATYESGFVIDKFPISRPNLTFSTLTVSNMSPEDSSIYLCSILGTRETQYFGPGTRLLVL.

The chain employs TRBV6-1 and TRBJ2-5, with 8 bases matching TRBD2. The germline V gene encodes CDR1 MNHNS and CDR2 SASEGT. This CDR3 spans 15 amino acids. The trim removed 7 bases at V and 4 bases at J, leaving 11 bases unmatched. CDR3 sequence: CASTIIRGGGETQYF. Written as DNA, the CDR3 is TGTGCCAGCACGATAATACGGGGGGGCGGAGAGACCCAGTACTTC.

This rearrangement joins TRBV5-4 to TRBJ1-4; possibly TRBD1 for D (5 bases). This CDR3 is 14 amino acids long. The V and J ends lost 4 bases and 6 bases respectively, with 13 bases between them. Germline values: CDR1 SGHNT, CDR2 YYREEE (reference sequence). In nucleotides, the CDR3 is TGTGCCAGCAGCCAGGGTGGGTACGATGAAAAACTGTTTTTT. Its protein product is CASSQGGYDEKLFF.

The chain uses TRBV4-1 and TRBJ2-5, with 13 bases that match TRBD2. CDR3 length equals 16 residues. V was clipped by 0 bases and J by 6 bases; unmatched bases: 4. CDR1 MGHRA and CDR2 YSYEKL come from the germline V gene. CDR3 in DNA: TGCGCCAGCAGCCAAGAAACTAGCGGGGGGGCAAAGACCCAGTACTTC. This gives the protein CASSQETSGGAKTQYF.

The rearrangement joins TRBV19 to TRBJ1-2, with a weak D call TRBD1 (5 bases). Deletions cut 5 bases from V and 0 bases from J, with 13 bases between. Germline values: CDR1 LNHDA, CDR2 SQIVND (reference sequence). This CDR3 contains 15 residues. CDR3 nucleotide sequence: TGTGCCAGTAGTGCGGGACGGGCCTCTAACTATGGCTACACCTTC. Its protein is CASSAGRASNYGYTF.

This chain links TRBV10-3 with TRBJ2-3; TRBD2 is a possible D gene (6 bases). V was trimmed by 6 bases and J by 2 bases, leaving 18 bases between them. The CDR3 sequence is 16 residues long. CDR1 is ENHRY and CDR2 is SYGVKD in the germline V gene. CDR3 protein: CAISSVGGLPTDTQYF. The CDR3 DNA is TGTGCCATCAGCTCGGTCGGGGGACTCCCCACAGATACGCAGTATTTT.

The rearrangement links TRBV9 to TRBJ2-5; D may be TRBD2 (6 bases). The CDR3 covers 16 residues. Trimming left V 4 bases short and J 2 bases short, with 18 bases between. CDR1 is SGDLS, CDR2 YYNGEE, per germline. In nucleotides, the CDR3 is TGTGCCAGCAGCCCTTCAATTAGCGGTTCACAAGAGACCCAGTACTTC. Amino acid sequence: CASSPSISGSQETQYF.

The chain links TRBV19 to TRBJ1-3; D is ambiguous. Trimming left V 6 bases short and J 0 bases short, with 12 bases between. CDR1 and CDR2 (germline): LNHDA, SQIVND (reference sequence). The CDR3 spans 15 residues. CDR3 sequence: CASRLDRSSGNTIYF. Written as DNA, the CDR3 is TGTGCCAGTAGATTAGACCGCAGCTCTGGAAACACCATATATTTT. Drawing the rest from reference TRBV19 and TRBJ1-3, the complete variable domain is DGGITQSPKYLFRKEGQNVTLSCEQNLNHDAMYWYRQDPGQGLRLIYYSQIVNDFQKGDIAEGYSVSREKKESFPLTVTSAQKNPTAFYLCASRLDRSSGNTIYFGEGSWLTVV.

This chain connects TRBV29-1 to TRBJ2-7; D tentatively fits TRBD1 or TRBD2 (6 bases each). In germline, CDR1 is SQVTM, CDR2 ANQGSEA. V lost 4 bases to trimming and J lost 6 bases, with 16 bases between them. The CDR3 extends over 13 amino acids. The DNA of the CDR3 is TGCAGCGTTGGAGGGGGTTCGGGGGCCGAGCAGTACTTC. Encoded protein: CSVGGGSGAEQYF.

This sequence joins TRBV6-5 and TRBJ2-5, with D possibly being TRBD1 or TRBD2 (5 bases each). V was clipped by 6 bases and J by 3 bases, with 14 bases between them. This CDR3 contains 14 residues. Germline V gene lookup returns CDR1 MNHEY and CDR2 SVGAGI. CDR3 sequence: CASRPGTIEETQYF. The CDR3 region has the DNA TGTGCCAGCAGACCTGGGACGATTGAAGAGACCCAGTACTTC.

This clone was counted once. The CDR3 reads CASSFDRGQYF. CDR3 sequence (DNA): TGCGCCAGCAGCTTTGACAGGGGCCAGTACTTC. This rearrangement joins TRBV5-1 to TRBJ2-5; TRBD1 matches 8 bases. The CDR3 extends over 11 amino acids. The germline V gene has CDR1 SGHRS and CDR2 YFSETQ. V lost 2 bases and J lost 10; bases outside the gene matches: 1.

This clone was picked up one time. The chain combines TRBV4-1 with TRBJ2-1; TRBD2 agrees at 12 bases. V was pared by 0 bases and J by 4 bases, with 4 bases of the junction left unmatched. The CDR3 runs to 17 residues. CDR1 and CDR2 (germline): MGHRA, YSYEKL. This CDR3 reads CASSQEVLAGGYNEQFF. The CDR3 DNA reads TGCGCCAGCAGCCAAGAAGTTCTAGCGGGGGGGTACAATGAGCAGTTCTTC.

The rearrangement uses TRBV5-1 and TRBJ2-7, with D maybe TRBD1 (5 bases). The CDR3 has 14 amino acids. Germline V gives CDR1 SGHRS, CDR2 YFSETQ. Trimming shortened V by 0 bases and J by 5 bases, and 12 bases separated the two germline ends. Written as DNA, the CDR3 is TGCGCCAGCAGCTTGGCCCAGGGCCTTGACGAGCAGTACTTC. This encodes CASSLAQGLDEQYF.

This chain links TRBV6-1 with TRBJ1-4; tentatively, D is TRBD1 (5 bases). The length of the CDR3 is 14 residues. The V gene's germline CDR1 is MNHNS and CDR2 SASEGT. V was pared by 10 bases and J by 4 bases, with 16 bases between. The CDR3 DNA follows: TGTGCCACCCAATGGGGCAGGAATAATGAAAAACTGTTTTTT. This translates into CATQWGRNNEKLFF.

The chain has TRBV10-2 and TRBJ2-3, with unresolved D. V gave up 4 bases and J gave up 0 bases, with 2 bases separating them. The CDR3 is made up of 12 amino acids. Looked up from germline, CDR1 is WSHSY and CDR2 is SAAADI. CDR3 DNA: TGCGCCAGCAGTGTAAGCACAGATACGCAGTATTTT. Translated: CASSVSTDTQYF.

The chain carries TRBV5-1 and TRBJ2-1; 10 bases agree with TRBD1. This CDR3 comprises 16 residues. V trimming: 0 bases; J trimming: 7 bases; junction bases outside the gene matches: 7. Germline V CDR1 and CDR2: SGHRS, YFSETQ. The DNA for the CDR3 is TGCGCCAGCAGCTTGGAGTTGGGACAGGGGTGGAATGAGCAGTTCTTC. It yields the protein CASSLELGQGWNEQFF. The entire variable domain, with the rest obtained from reference TRBV5-1 and TRBJ2-1, is as follows: KAGVTQTPRYLIKTRGQQVTLSCSPISGHRSVSWYQQTPGQGLQFLFEYFSETQRNKGNFPGRFSGRQFSNSRSEMNVSTLELGDSALYLCASSLELGQGWNEQFFGPGTRLTVL.

This rearrangement joins TRBV10-1 to TRBJ2-5; 9 nucleotides align to TRBD2. Germline V lookup: CDR1 WNHNN, CDR2 SYGVQD (reference sequence). The CDR3 contains 15 residues. With 2 bases clipped from V and 4 bases from J, the junction kept 5 bases outside the gene matches. The CDR3 protein is CASSEGTSGSETQYF. The CDR3, as DNA: TGCGCCAGCAGTGAGGGTACTAGCGGGTCAGAGACCCAGTACTTC.

This CDR3 is CASSRQGDGYTF. Here the CDR3 DNA reads TGCGCCAGCAGCCGCCAGGGGGATGGCTACACCTTC. This chain connects TRBV5-1 to TRBJ1-2; 7 bases line up with TRBD1. After removal of 4 bases from V and 6 bases from J, the junction contained 3 bases not matched to a gene. This CDR3 has 12 residues. CDR1 SGHRS and CDR2 YFSETQ come from the germline V gene.

The chain is built from TRBV6-1 and TRBJ1-1; perhaps TRBD1 as D (6 bases). CDR3 length: 16 amino acids. Trimming stripped 3 bases from V and 1 base from J, with 15 bases between. Germline V gene sequence: CDR1 MNHNS, CDR2 SASEGT. The CDR3 nucleotides are TGTGCCAGCAGTGATAGCACAGGGTGGAGGAACACTGAAGCTTTCTTT. Amino acid sequence: CASSDSTGWRNTEAFF.

V is TRBV7-2 and J is TRBJ2-3; D is possibly TRBD2 (5 bases). Per germline, CDR1 SGHTA and CDR2 FQGNSA. The V gene lost 4 bases and the J gene lost 5 bases, with 13 bases spanning the gap. There are 14 residues in the CDR3. The CDR3 nucleotides read TGTGCCAGCAGCTCCTACGCAGCGGAAGATACGCAGTATTTT. Its translation is CASSSYAAEDTQYF.

The CDR3 DNA reads TGTGCCAGCAGCCAAGATAAGACTAGCGGACCTCAAGAGACCCAGTACTTC. As protein: CASSQDKTSGPQETQYF. The J gene is TRBJ2-5, the V gene TRBV4-2; 9 nucleotides line up with TRBD2. CDR1 and CDR2 (germline): LGHNA, YNFKEQ. The trim removed 0 bases at V and 2 bases at J, leaving 7 bases unmatched. This CDR3 contains 17 residues.

The chain employs TRBV6-5 and TRBJ1-5; no clear D gene. The germline V and J ends were trimmed by 4 bases and 7 bases, with 14 bases remaining between them. Germline V gene lookup returns CDR1 MNHEY and CDR2 SVGAGI. This CDR3 spans 14 amino acids. The CDR3, as DNA: TGTGCCAGCAGTTCCCGCCTAGTTGGGCAGCCCCAGCATTTT. Protein product: CASSSRLVGQPQHF.

The genes are TRBV18 and TRBJ1-3; D is perhaps TRBD1 (5 bases). V dropped 4 bases and J dropped 0 bases, with 19 bases sitting between them. Germline loops: CDR1 KGHSH, CDR2 LQKENI. The CDR3 loop spans 18 amino acids. Here the CDR3 DNA reads TGTGCCAGCTCACGAAACACTCCGGGGCCAAGCTCTGGAAACACCATATATTTT. This sequence encodes CASSRNTPGPSSGNTIYF.

CDR3 coding DNA: TGTGCCAGCTCCCCCGGGACTGAGACTAATGAAAAACTGTTTTTT. It codes for CASSPGTETNEKLFF. The chain has TRBV18 and TRBJ1-4, with a possible D match to TRBD1 (5 bases). The CDR3 runs 15 residues. Looked up from germline, CDR1 is KGHSH and CDR2 is LQKENI. V was shortened by 6 bases and J by 2 bases, with 13 bases between the two germline ends. The full variable domain, completed using reference TRBV18 and TRBJ1-4, is NAGVMQNPRHLVRRRGQEARLRCSPMKGHSHVYWYRQLPEEGLKFMVYLQKENIIDESGMPKERFSAEFPKEGPSILRIQQVVRGDSAAYFCASSPGTETNEKLFFGSGTQLSVL.

This clone was detected only once. The gene calls are TRBV28 and TRBJ2-1; 8 bases map to TRBD2. The ends lost 5 bases at V and 4 bases at J; junction bases unmatched: 10. The CDR3 runs to 16 residues. Germline V gives CDR1 MDHEN, CDR2 SYDVKM. In nucleotides, the CDR3 is TGTGCCAGCAGTACCTCCCGGCGGGGGGATTACAATGAGCAGTTCTTC. As protein: CASSTSRRGDYNEQFF. The full variable domain, with the rest looked up from reference TRBV28 and TRBJ2-1, is DVKVTQSSRYLVKRTGEKVFLECVQDMDHENMFWYRQDPGLGLRLIYFSYDVKMKEKGDIPEGYSVSREKKERFSLILESASTNQTSMYLCASSTSRRGDYNEQFFGPGTRLTVL.

This clone was recorded only once. In nucleotides, the CDR3 is TGTGCCAGCAGCACTTACCTCGGACAGGGGTTCTACGAGCAGTACTTC. Translating it yields CASSTYLGQGFYEQYF. The rearrangement uses TRBV7-9 and TRBJ2-7; 9 bases align to TRBD1. This CDR3 has 16 amino acids. The germline CDR1 and CDR2 sequences are SEHNR and FQNEAQ (reference sequence). Trimming at V came to 5 bases and at J to 3 bases, leaving 11 bases not matched to a gene. The full variable domain, with the rest looked up from reference TRBV7-9 and TRBJ2-7, is DTGVSQNPRHKITKRGQNVTFRCDPISEHNRLYWYRQTLGQGPEFLTYFQNEAQLEKSRLLSDRFSAERPKGSFSTLEIQRTEQGDSAMYLCASSTYLGQGFYEQYFGPGTRLTVT.

The chain employs TRBV6-1 and TRBJ1-3; D not certain. Looked up from germline, CDR1 is MNHNS and CDR2 is SASEGT. V was pared by 6 bases and J by 0 bases, with 9 bases between. The CDR3 runs to 14 residues. CDR3 region: CASRREFSGNTIYF. CDR3 bases: TGTGCCAGCAGGAGGGAGTTCTCTGGAAACACCATATATTTT.

This chain uses TRBV30 with TRBJ1-1; 9 nucleotides agree with TRBD1. Germline V CDR1 and CDR2: GTSNPN, SVGIG (reference sequence). V trimming: 2 bases; J trimming: 6 bases; junction bases outside the gene matches: 10. The CDR3 covers 15 residues. In nucleotides, the CDR3 is TGTGCCTGGAGTATGAAGGGACAGGGACTTTCTGAAGCTTTCTTT. Translation gives CAWSMKGQGLSEAFF.